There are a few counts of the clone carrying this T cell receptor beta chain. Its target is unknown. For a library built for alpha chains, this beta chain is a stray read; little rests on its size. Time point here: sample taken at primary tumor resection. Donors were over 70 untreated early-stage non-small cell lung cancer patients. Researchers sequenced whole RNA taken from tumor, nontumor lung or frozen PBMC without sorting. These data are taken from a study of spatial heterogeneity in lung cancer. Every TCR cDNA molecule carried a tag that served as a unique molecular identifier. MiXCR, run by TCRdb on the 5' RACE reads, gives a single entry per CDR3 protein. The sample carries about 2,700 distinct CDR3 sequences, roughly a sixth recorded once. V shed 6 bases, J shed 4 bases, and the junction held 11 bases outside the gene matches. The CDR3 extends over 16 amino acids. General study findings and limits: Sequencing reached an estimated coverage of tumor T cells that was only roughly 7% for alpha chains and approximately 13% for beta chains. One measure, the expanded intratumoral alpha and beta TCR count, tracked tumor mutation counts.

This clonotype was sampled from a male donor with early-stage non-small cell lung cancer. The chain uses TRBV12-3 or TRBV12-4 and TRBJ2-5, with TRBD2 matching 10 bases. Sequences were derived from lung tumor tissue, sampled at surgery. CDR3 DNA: TGTGCCAGCAGCTCACGAGCGGGGGGGCCTCTAGAGACCCAGTACTTC. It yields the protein CASSSRAGGPLETQYF.